These 31 T cell receptor beta chains came from one sample sequenced in a study of T cells in localized non-small cell lung cancer. Profiled with immunoSEQ multiplex PCR; TCRdb holds only in-frame clones, not every one. This table holds tens of thousands of clones, 70% to 90% found once. The source material was PBMCs, sampled before any cancer treatment. These receptors originate from a man between 40 and 69 years old with stage II lung adenocarcinoma.

This rearrangement joins TRBV30 to TRBJ1-2; possibly TRBD1 for D (5 bases). V lost 1 base, J lost 6 bases, and 21 bases lay in between. CDR1 is GTSNPN, CDR2 SVGIG, per germline (reference sequence). This CDR3 is built from 16 residues. The CDR3 DNA reads TGTGCCTGGAGTGGGGTGTCTACTATAGGCAGGGATGGCTACACCTTC. The encoded protein is CAWSGVSTIGRDGYTF.

The rearrangement links TRBV2 to TRBJ2-5; 9 positions agree with TRBD1. Germline V gene lookup returns CDR1 SNHLY and CDR2 FYNNEI. This CDR3 spans 15 amino acids. The J segment lost 5 bases and the V segment lost 6 bases, leaving 10 bases of the junction unmatched. This chain's CDR3 is CASSKSTGGGETQYF. The CDR3 DNA follows: TGTGCCAGCAGCAAATCCACAGGGGGCGGCGAGACCCAGTACTTC.

The rearrangement joins TRBV5-4 to TRBJ2-5; 7 bases match TRBD1. The CDR3 length is 14 residues. Germline V gives CDR1 SGHNT, CDR2 YYREEE (reference sequence). V shed 3 bases and J 5 bases; nucleotides not matched to a gene: 7. CDR3 region: CASSSQGPAETQYF. In nucleotides, the CDR3 is TGTGCCAGCAGCTCACAGGGGCCGGCGGAGACCCAGTACTTC.

The V gene is TRBV4-1, the J gene TRBJ2-7; maybe TRBD1 (6 bases). The germline CDR1 and CDR2 sequences are MGHRA and YSYEKL. This CDR3 comprises 16 residues. The V gene lost 1 base and the J gene lost 1 base, with 14 bases spanning the gap. In DNA, the CDR3 is TGCGCCAGCAGCCAAGGCATCCGGGACACATCCTACGAGCAGTACTTC. Its protein is CASSQGIRDTSYEQYF.

This clone is classed as medium-sized. The chain couples TRBV10-1 to TRBJ1-1; no clear D. V lost 5 bases to trimming and J lost 4 bases, with 11 bases between them. The CDR3 runs 13 residues. Germline CDR1 and CDR2: WNHNN and SYGVQD (reference sequence). The CDR3 nucleotides are TGCGCCAGCAGTAGTCTGGTTACCACTGAAGCTTTCTTT. This encodes CASSSLVTTEAFF.

This sequence joins TRBV12-5 and TRBJ1-1; D may be TRBD1 (6 bases). Per germline, CDR1 LGHNT and CDR2 FRNRAP. V was cut by 2 bases and J by 3 bases, with 10 bases left in between. This CDR3 is 14 amino acids long. CDR3 DNA: TGTGCTAGTGGTTTGACCACAGGGTACACTGAAGCTTTCTTT. This encodes CASGLTTGYTEAFF.

This clone was counted a single time. The genes are TRBV5-1 and TRBJ2-1; D is perhaps TRBD2 (6 bases). The CDR3 loop spans 16 amino acids. V dropped 4 bases and J dropped 1 base, with 15 bases sitting between them. In germline, CDR1 is SGHRS, CDR2 YFSETQ. The chain's CDR3 is CASSPLRGMSYNEQFF. Written as DNA, the CDR3 is TGCGCCAGCAGCCCCTTGCGGGGTATGTCCTACAATGAGCAGTTCTTC.

The chain couples TRBV27 to TRBJ2-1; TRBD2 matches 7 bases. Per germline, CDR1 MNHEY and CDR2 SMNVEV (reference sequence). Losses at the gene ends were 5 bases for V and 4 bases for J; bases not matched to a gene: 11. This CDR3 contains 16 residues. The CDR3, as DNA: TGTGCCAGCAGTGGACGTTGGGGGGAGGGGTACAATGAGCAGTTCTTC. Protein product: CASSGRWGEGYNEQFF.

The gene calls are TRBV5-1 and TRBJ1-4; D not resolved. This CDR3 has 15 amino acids. The V and J ends lost 0 bases and 0 bases respectively, with 6 bases between them. CDR1 SGHRS and CDR2 YFSETQ come from the germline V gene. The CDR3 spells CASSLDRATNEKLFF. In DNA form, the CDR3 reads TGCGCCAGCAGCTTGGATCGTGCAACTAATGAAAAACTGTTTTTT. The complete variable domain, with remaining parts taken from reference TRBV5-1 and TRBJ1-4, reads KAGVTQTPRYLIKTRGQQVTLSCSPISGHRSVSWYQQTPGQGLQFLFEYFSETQRNKGNFPGRFSGRQFSNSRSEMNVSTLELGDSALYLCASSLDRATNEKLFFGSGTQLSVL.

The rearrangement uses TRBV19 and TRBJ2-2; D may correspond to TRBD1 or TRBD2 (5 bases each). The CDR3 has 14 amino acids. Germline V gives CDR1 LNHDA, CDR2 SQIVND (reference sequence). V was trimmed by 3 bases and J by 3 bases, leaving 8 bases between them. The CDR3 nucleotides read TGTGCCAGTAGTATTGGGGGAGACACCGGGGAGCTGTTTTTT. The encoded protein is CASSIGGDTGELFF.

Here the CDR3 DNA reads TGTGCCAGTAGCTTCAAAGGTGGTGGCTACACCTTC. Translation gives CASSFKGGGYTF. V is TRBV19 and J is TRBJ1-2; D is unresolved. This CDR3 contains 12 residues. CDR1 is LNHDA and CDR2 is SQIVND in the germline V gene (reference sequence). V lost 6 bases, J lost 7 bases, and 12 bases lay in between.

The V call is TRBV2, the J call TRBJ1-4, with TRBD1 identical over 7 bases. Germline V lookup: CDR1 SNHLY, CDR2 FYNNEI. With 4 bases clipped from V and 8 bases from J, the junction kept 10 bases outside the gene matches. There are 15 residues in the CDR3. Here the CDR3 reads CASSAGASQGEKLFF. CDR3 sequence (DNA): TGTGCCAGCAGTGCAGGGGCCTCACAGGGGGAAAAACTGTTTTTT.

This chain uses TRBV11-3 with TRBJ2-2; 8 bases line up with TRBD1. In germline, CDR1 is SGHNT, CDR2 YENEEA. This CDR3 has 17 amino acids. Unmatched junction bases numbered 11, after V lost 4 bases and J lost 4 bases. CDR3 in amino acids: CASSYKHRGEVTGELFF. CDR3 in DNA: TGTGCCAGCAGCTATAAGCACAGGGGGGAGGTCACCGGGGAGCTGTTTTTT.

The V call is TRBV12-5, the J call TRBJ2-5; tentatively, D is TRBD2 (5 bases). The CDR3 totals 13 residues. Trimming left V 7 bases short and J 2 bases short, with 11 bases between. CDR1 LGHNT and CDR2 FRNRAP come from the germline V gene. The CDR3 nucleotides are TGTGCTAGTGTCGACTATCCTCAAGAGACCCAGTACTTC. Translating it yields CASVDYPQETQYF.

This sequence joins TRBV2 and TRBJ1-2; a possible D gene is TRBD1 (5 bases). Trimming left V 6 bases short and J 2 bases short, with 13 bases between. The CDR3 extends over 14 amino acids. Germline V gene data show CDR1 as SNHLY and CDR2 as FYNNEI. For the CDR3, the DNA is TGTGCCAGCAGGGACCCGGGACTCAACTATGGCTACACCTTC. This translates into CASRDPGLNYGYTF.

As to this clone: One end of the junction varies from germline; a read error may be responsible. The chain recombines TRBV5-8 with TRBJ1-2, with a weak D call TRBD1 (5 bases). Per the germline V gene, CDR1 is SGHTS and CDR2 is YDEGEE. CDR3 length equals 15 residues. CDR3 sequence reads: CASSQEIEPGQGYTF. The DNA of the CDR3 is TGCGCCAGCAGCCAAGAAATCGAGCCAGGGCAAGGCTACACCTTC.

The V gene is TRBV10-2, the J gene TRBJ1-2, with a tentative D call TRBD1 (5 bases). Germline lookup yields CDR1 WSHSY and CDR2 SAAADI. CDR3 length equals 15 residues. Trimming removed 7 bases from V and 0 bases from J, with 15 bases in between. The CDR3 loop reads CASTQGLTSNYGYTF. CDR3 coding DNA: TGCGCCAGCACCCAGGGCCTTACCTCTAACTATGGCTACACCTTC.

The chain is built from TRBV4-1 and TRBJ2-7, with 8 bases aligning to TRBD2. This CDR3 is 16 amino acids long. Germline V gene data show CDR1 as MGHRA and CDR2 as YSYEKL. The V segment lost 0 bases and the J segment 4 bases; nucleotides outside the gene matches: 8. CDR3: CASSQEDGGAPYEQYF. The DNA of the CDR3 is TGCGCCAGCAGCCAAGAGGACGGGGGGGCCCCATACGAGCAGTACTTC.

The chain carries TRBV5-1 and TRBJ2-4, with D tentatively TRBD1 or TRBD2 (5 bases each). This CDR3 spans 15 amino acids. V lost 0 bases to trimming and J lost 0 bases, with 7 bases between them. Looked up from germline, CDR1 is SGHRS and CDR2 is YFSETQ. CDR3 coding DNA: TGCGCCAGCAGCTTGGGTGGGACAGCCAAAAACATTCAGTACTTC. Its translation is CASSLGGTAKNIQYF.

This chain uses TRBV6-5 with TRBJ1-3; 7 bases line up with TRBD1. The V segment lost 2 bases and the J segment 3 bases; nucleotides outside the gene matches: 4. The CDR3 length is 15 residues. Germline-derived CDR1 and CDR2 are MNHEY and SVGAGI. The CDR3 protein is CASSYLRQGGNTIYF. In DNA, the CDR3 is TGTGCCAGCAGTTACCTACGACAGGGTGGAAACACCATATATTTT.

The V gene is TRBV5-4, the J gene TRBJ2-7; D not certain. Trimming took off 0 bases at V and 3 bases at J, with 7 bases between the two ends. Per germline, CDR1 SGHNT and CDR2 YYREEE (reference sequence). The CDR3 length is 13 residues. In nucleotides, the CDR3 is TGTGCCAGCAGCTTGGGGCCCAACTACGAGCAGTACGTC. Protein product: CASSLGPNYEQYV.

This chain uses TRBV6-5 with TRBJ1-4; TRBD1 aligns across 7 bases. There are 16 residues in the CDR3. The germline V gene encodes CDR1 MNHEY and CDR2 SVGAGI. Unmatched junction bases numbered 11, after V lost 0 bases and J lost 10 bases. The DNA for the CDR3 is TGTGCCAGCAGTTACTCGAACTGGCAGGGGGTACGAAAACTGTTTTTT. Translation gives CASSYSNWQGVRKLFF.

The rearrangement uses TRBV9 and TRBJ1-5, with 9 bases matching TRBD1. Germline CDR1 is SGDLS and CDR2 is YYNGEE. This CDR3 region has 15 residues. V dropped 0 bases and J dropped 7; count of bases not matched to a gene: 5. DNA for the CDR3: TGTGCCAGCAGCGTAGGGGACAGGGCGAACCAGCCCCAGCATTTT. This sequence encodes CASSVGDRANQPQHF.

The chain couples TRBV30 to TRBJ1-2; no clear D. Germline assignment: CDR1 GTSNPN and CDR2 SVGIG (reference sequence). The V end lost 1 base, the J end lost 6 bases, and 18 bases lay between the germline ends. This CDR3 is 15 amino acids long. The CDR3 DNA follows: TGTGCCTGGAGTGAAGGAGAGGCGGGAAAAGATGGCTACACCTTC. It encodes CAWSEGEAGKDGYTF.

This clone is medium-sized in the sample. The V gene is TRBV19, the J gene TRBJ2-1; 8 bases match TRBD1. V lost 1 base, J lost 2 bases, and 1 base stayed unmatched. The CDR3 covers 15 residues. CDR1 LNHDA and CDR2 SQIVND come from the germline V gene (reference sequence). The chain's CDR3 is CASSIGTGTYNEQFF. The CDR3 bases are TGTGCCAGTAGTATAGGGACAGGGACCTACAATGAGCAGTTCTTC.

This sequence joins TRBV11-2 and TRBJ2-3; 7 bases agree with TRBD1. Per the germline V gene, CDR1 is SGHAT and CDR2 is FQNNGV. The junction had 6 bases not matched to a gene; V was cut back by 1 base and J by 5 bases. The CDR3 is 15 residues long. This CDR3 is CASSLVQGERDTQYF. CDR3 DNA: TGTGCCAGCAGCTTAGTCCAGGGGGAAAGAGATACGCAGTATTTT.

The rearrangement uses TRBV5-8 and TRBJ2-7; D might be TRBD1 (6 bases). The CDR3 covers 12 residues. Germline V gene sequence: CDR1 SGHTS, CDR2 YDEGEE. Trimming shortened V by 4 bases and J by 4 bases, and 9 bases separated the two germline ends. The CDR3 protein is CASSRTEYEQYF. The CDR3, as DNA: TGTGCCAGCAGCCGGACAGAATACGAGCAGTACTTC. Variable domain in full (rest from reference TRBV5-8 and TRBJ2-7): EAGVTQSPTHLIKTRGQQATLRCSPISGHTSVYWYQQALGLGLQFLLWYDEGEERNRGNFPPRFSGRQFPNYSSELNVNALELEDSALYLCASSRTEYEQYFGPGTRLTVT.

This chain joins TRBV5-1 and TRBJ2-3, with D perhaps matching TRBD2 (7 bases). This CDR3 spans 15 amino acids. From germline, CDR1 is SGHRS and CDR2 YFSETQ. Deletions cut 0 bases from V and 0 bases from J, with 8 bases between. The CDR3 region has the DNA TGCGCCAGCAGCTTGGGCGGGGGCAGCACAGATACGCAGTATTTT. Amino acids: CASSLGGGSTDTQYF.

The V and J genes are TRBV19 and TRBJ1-5, with unresolved D. Germline V gene lookup returns CDR1 LNHDA and CDR2 SQIVND (reference sequence). CDR3 length: 13 amino acids. V lost 2 bases and J lost 3, with 5 bases in between. This CDR3 is CASSILFNQPQHF. The CDR3 nucleotides read TGTGCCAGTAGTATACTCTTCAATCAGCCCCAGCATTTT. The full variable domain, with the rest looked up from reference TRBV19 and TRBJ1-5, is DGGITQSPKYLFRKEGQNVTLSCEQNLNHDAMYWYRQDPGQGLRLIYYSQIVNDFQKGDIAEGYSVSREKKESFPLTVTSAQKNPTAFYLCASSILFNQPQHFGDGTRLSIL.

This chain connects TRBV7-9 to TRBJ1-3; 7 bases are a match to TRBD1. Trimming at V came to 7 bases and at J to 0 bases, leaving 15 bases not matched to a gene. The germline CDR1 and CDR2 sequences are SEHNR and FQNEAQ (reference sequence). The CDR3 has 18 residues. The DNA for the CDR3 is TGTGCCAGCACCCCAGAGGGGACAGTTGAGAACTCTGGAAACACCATATATTTT. It translates to CASTPEGTVENSGNTIYF.

The V call is TRBV6-1, the J call TRBJ2-2; 8 bases fit TRBD1. This CDR3 spans 15 amino acids. Germline trimming cut 6 bases from V and 3 bases from J; bases unmatched to any gene: 6. CDR1 MNHNS and CDR2 SASEGT come from the germline V gene. CDR3 amino acids: CASSRQGMDTGELFF. The CDR3 coding sequence is TGTGCCAGCAGCCGACAGGGGATGGACACCGGGGAGCTGTTTTTT.